This T cell receptor (beta chain) was documented in a study of regulatory T cells in long-lasting Graves disease. With respect to this clonotype: Its antigen is not identified. Given a much more abundant clone one base away, this may be a read error.

Per the germline V gene, CDR1 is KGHDR and CDR2 is SFDVKD. CDR3 length equals 14 residues. V was clipped by 7 bases and J by 2 bases, with 12 bases between them. Study outcomes and limitations: The small sample size may have reduced accuracy.

Time point defined: newly diagnosed GD, antithyroid drugs for less than 3 months. RNA isolated from PBMCs was used to make the TCR library. For TCR beta, libraries came from iRepertoire HTBI primers and Arm-PCR of CDR3 regions. TCRdb reprocessed the multiplex PCR reads via MiXCR and lists one record per CDR3 protein. The data hold 400,000 to 500,000 distinct CDR3 sequences, with roughly 17% observed a single time. These data are also associated with another study on T cells in Graves' hyperthyroidism and ophthalmopathy. According to that study: The TCR CDR3 was amplified in a first-round RT-PCR using the HTBI primer set. In blood, most of the thyroid clonotypes expanded above 0.001 were also present.

This receptor was identified in a woman under 30 with Graves disease. J is TRBJ2-3 and V is TRBV24-1, with D maybe TRBD1 (6 bases). The sample consisted of peripheral blood mononuclear cells (PBMCs), taken at new diagnosis, from a patient treated with antithyroid drugs. In DNA form, the CDR3 reads TGTGCCACCAGGTTTGGACAGAACACAGATACGCAGTATTTT. This encodes CATRFGQNTDTQYF.